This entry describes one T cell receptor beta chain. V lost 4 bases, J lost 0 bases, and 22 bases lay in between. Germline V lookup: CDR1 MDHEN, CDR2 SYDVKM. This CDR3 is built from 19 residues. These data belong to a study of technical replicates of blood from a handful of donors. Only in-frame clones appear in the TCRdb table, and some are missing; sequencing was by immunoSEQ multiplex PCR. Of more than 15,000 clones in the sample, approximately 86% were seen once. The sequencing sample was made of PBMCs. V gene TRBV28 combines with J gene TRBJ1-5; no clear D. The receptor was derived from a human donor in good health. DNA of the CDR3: TGTGCCAGCAGTTCTAGCGAAACACATGCGGCGTATAGCAATCAGCCCCAGCATTTT. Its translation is CASSSSETHAAYSNQPQHF.